This TCR beta chain originates from a study of shared clonotypes between healthy human individuals. Several immunoSEQ plates received, in even portions, the genomic DNA of each subset. Sequencing was performed with immunoSEQ multiplex PCR; in TCRdb, only in-frame clones are kept and a portion is missing. The sample lists about 1.4 million clones; roughly 96% were seen once. The CDR3 covers 11 residues. Trimming cost V 6 bases and J 1 base, with 6 bases left between them. Germline V gives CDR1 DFQATT, CDR2 SNEGSKA (reference sequence). As to this clone: Other DNA sequences in this specimen translate into the identical CDR3.

The chain is built from TRBV20-1 and TRBJ2-5, with D unresolved. Material for sequencing was naive CD4+ T cells sorted from blood. Subset here: CD45RA+ positively selected. The clonotype comes from a young man in good health. The CDR3 reads CSAPSQETQYF. For the CDR3, the DNA is TGCAGTGCACCCTCCCAAGAGACCCAGTACTTC.